This T cell receptor (beta chain) is drawn from a study of blood T cells in healthy people across ages. Whole-study results and caveats: Unknown CMV status may confound age-related changes in expanded clones.

This clonotype appeared a few times. Its antigen is unidentified. V lost 3 bases and J 7 bases, leaving 11 bases between the germline ends. CDR1 is DFQATT, CDR2 SNEGSKA, per germline (reference sequence). The CDR3 extends over 12 amino acids. Primers used in a second PCR of roughly 7 to 12 cycles were a sample-barcoded 5' primer and a J-beta primer mix. TCRdb reprocessed the 5' RACE reads via MiXCR and lists one record per CDR3 protein. The sample has about 900,000 distinct CDR3 sequences; 55% to 65% are singletons. The specimen was blood. The V and J genes are TRBV20-1 and TRBJ2-3; unclear D gene. This TCR came from a man aged 30 to 45 in good health. The CDR3 region has the DNA TGCAGTGCTAGCTATTTCACTAATACGCAGTATTTT. Its translation: CSASYFTNTQYF.